This T cell receptor (beta chain) was identified in a study of human T cells and chemical hapten exposure. As for the study in general: Patches with 0.01% DPC went on the upper back, and the tests were read at 6 days.

This clonotype was recorded at least ten times. Its antigen is currently unknown. Attachment of unique molecular identifiers to individual cDNA molecules was performed in the library. TCRdb called the RACE reads again in MiXCR, with one record for every CDR3 protein. The sample yields under 400,000 distinct CDR3 sequences, 4.5% to 6% seen once. Trimming removed 4 bases from V and 3 bases from J; junction bases left unmatched: 6. Germline V gives CDR1 SGDLS, CDR2 YYNGEE. This CDR3 has 16 amino acids. Study-wide results and caveats: Against controls, expanded TCRs gave rise to significantly more large CDR3 similarity clusters.

Time point: pre-sensitization, week 0. Sample treatment: therapeutic diphenylcyclopropenone sensitization with weekly scalp DPC. Venepuncture was done earlier than the placement of each patch test. This specimen was whole blood, taken in connection with sensitization to the hapten diphenylcyclopropenone (DPC). This chain connects TRBV9 to TRBJ2-3; 12 positions match TRBD2. The sequence derives from a woman aged 50 to 60 with alopecia areata. Some clones in this sample may be carry-over from other donors' samples. As DNA, the CDR3 is TGTGCCAGCAGCCCCCCTAGCGGGGGGGCGACAGATACGCAGTATTTT. Its translation is CASSPPSGGATDTQYF.